This T cell receptor (beta chain) was recorded in a study of blood T cells in healthy people across ages. Germline CDR1 reads MRHNA; CDR2 reads SNTAGT. The CDR3 consists of 13 residues. Trimming cost V 0 bases and J 12 bases, with 15 bases left between them. Primers used in a second PCR of about 7 to 12 cycles were a sample-barcoded 5' primer and a J-beta primer mix. One entry per CDR3 protein, called by TCRdb with MiXCR from the 5' RACE reads. Of around 1,800,000 distinct CDR3 sequences detected, roughly two fifths appear once; the ten largest clones hold roughly 24%. This clonotype was seen only a few times.

The sample taken for sequencing was blood. The chain carries TRBV6-4 and TRBJ2-7; D may be TRBD1 (6 bases). The origin of this receptor is a human donor in good health. The CDR3 DNA reads TGTGCCAGCAGTGACTCCCCAGGGACATCCGGGTACTTC. Its translation: CASSDSPGTSGYF.